The sequence of this T cell receptor (beta chain) was determined in a study of CD8 T cells in ankylosing spondylitis. The CDR3 length is 19 residues. The germline gives CDR1 SGHAT, CDR2 FQNNGV. V lost 5 bases, J lost 0 bases, and 16 bases stayed unmatched. This clonotype was detected ten times or more. TCRdb fed the 5' RACE reads into MiXCR, producing one record per CDR3 protein. In the table there are around 230,000 distinct CDR3 sequences, 7% to 10% of which are singletons. Input material: blood, either unsorted or a sorted T cell fraction (not recorded which). This chain joins TRBV11-2 and TRBJ1-5, with 7 bases that match TRBD1. The TCR was taken from a female donor with ankylosing spondylitis or in good health (not recorded which). The CDR3 region is CASSRKTTGDEYSNQPQHF. The CDR3 region has the DNA TGTGCCAGCAGCCGAAAAACTACAGGGGACGAATATAGCAATCAGCCCCAGCATTTT.